The entry that follows covers one T cell receptor beta chain sequence. Its target is unknown. This entry is derived from a study of blood T cells in healthy people across ages. Study information: Template switching picked up about one barcoded beta molecule for each two T cells.

Broader study findings: Naive T cell percentage by flow cytometry tracked strongly with beta diversity.

Combining a sample-barcoded 5' primer with a J-beta primer mix, a second PCR ran for roughly 6 to 12 cycles. Each cDNA was tagged by a template-switch adaptor containing 12 random nucleotides. MiXCR was run by TCRdb on the 5' RACE reads, yielding one entry per CDR3 protein. The data hold 800,000 or so distinct CDR3 sequences, with 55% to 65% observed a single time. Peripheral blood, ten milliliters per donor, was collected. The CDR3 runs 16 residues. Germline V CDR1 and CDR2: MNHEY, SVGAGI. V dropped 2 bases and J dropped 1; count of bases not matched to a gene: 4. This receptor was identified in a young man in good health. V and J are TRBV6-5 and TRBJ2-1, with TRBD1 identical over 8 bases. The sequenced material came from blood. The chain's CDR3 is CASSYTRTGSYNEQFF. In nucleotides, the CDR3 is TGTGCCAGCAGTTACACTAGGACAGGGTCCTACAATGAGCAGTTCTTC.